Sequencing of this T cell receptor beta chain was carried out in a study of cytomegalovirus exposure and HLA in healthy donors. This clone was counted between two and nine times. Primers included in the PCR were 60 Vbeta and 13 Jbeta primers. TCRdb's table, derived via immunoSEQ multiplex PCR, lists solely in-frame clones and lacks some. The data hold about 90,000 clones, with around two thirds observed a single time. Germline CDR1 reads SGHKS; CDR2 reads YYEKEE (reference sequence). Trimming removed 5 bases from V and 0 bases from J, with 12 bases in between. This CDR3 has 15 amino acids. V is TRBV5-5 and J is TRBJ1-5; maybe TRBD1 (6 bases). This receptor was obtained from a woman in her twenties or thirties in good health and CMV-seropositive. The sequencing sample was made of PBMCs. The DNA of the CDR3 is TGTGCCAGCAGTAGACAGGTCGATAGCAATCAGCCCCAGCATTTT. Encoded protein: CASSRQVDSNQPQHF. The full variable domain, its missing parts supplied by reference TRBV5-5 and TRBJ1-5, is DAGVTQSPTHLIKTRGQQVTLRCSPISGHKSVSWYQQVLGQGPQFIFQYYEKEERGRGNFPDRFSARQFPNYSSELNVNALLLGDSALYLCASSRQVDSNQPQHFGDGTRLSIL.